The clone carrying this T cell receptor beta chain appeared a few times. Its antigen is currently unknown. The sample is drawn from a study of regulatory T cells in long-lasting Graves disease. The study's findings and limits: Relative to new patients (under 1,000), persistent patients exhibited greater sharing of public clonotypes (2,741). Having only a small sample size may have limited accuracy. Newly diagnosed Graves' patients exceeded persistent ones in TCR diversity.

CDR3 regions were amplified by Arm-PCR using iRepertoire HTBI primers to build TCR beta libraries. TCRdb fed the multiplex PCR reads into MiXCR, producing one record per CDR3 protein. The profile shows about 450,000 distinct CDR3 sequences, 11% to 15% of them singletons. As for time point: newly diagnosed GD, antithyroid drugs for less than 3 months. From PBMCs, RNA was extracted and then used to make the TCR library. Deletions cut 3 bases from V and 9 bases from J, with 12 bases between. The length of the CDR3 is 12 residues. Looked up from germline, CDR1 is ENHRY and CDR2 is SYGVKD. This sample was also put to use in a study of T cells in Graves' hyperthyroidism and ophthalmopathy.

The sample in question was peripheral blood mononuclear cells (PBMCs), obtained at new diagnosis, from a patient treated with antithyroid drugs. The J gene is TRBJ2-7, the V gene TRBV10-3; tentative D call: TRBD1 (7 bases). The sequence was obtained from a woman aged 45 to 65 with Graves disease. The DNA of the CDR3 is TGTGCCATCAGTGACCAGGGGGGTGGGCAGTACTTC. It yields the protein CAISDQGGGQYF.